This T cell receptor beta chain was documented in a study of T cell responses to AZD1222 COVID-19 vaccine. Study-level points and caveats: Rises in breadth and depth of Spike-specific TCRs came after two AZD1222 doses.

This clone was recorded a few times. Its antigen remains unknown. Here immunoSEQ multiplex PCR was the method, and the copy in TCRdb shows in-frame clones only, minus some. The sample lists about 120,000 clones, 80% to 90% occurring once. The CDR3 length is 15 residues. Losses at the gene ends were 1 base for V and 4 bases for J; bases not matched to a gene: 2. The V gene's germline CDR1 is SGHTA and CDR2 FQGNSA. The chain has TRBV7-2 and TRBJ2-5, with 11 nucleotides matching TRBD1. This specimen was peripheral blood, taken on day 0 of AZD1222 vaccination. The receptor was isolated from an adult in good health. The CDR3 DNA follows: TGTGCCAGCAGCTTAGGGACAGGGGGCGGAGAGACCCAGTACTTC. It specifies CASSLGTGGGETQYF. The variable domain in full, completed from reference TRBV7-2 and TRBJ2-5, reads GAGVSQSPSNKVTEKGKDVELRCDPISGHTALYWYRQSLGQGLEFLIYFQGNSAPDKSGLPSDRFSAERTGGSVSTLTIQRTQQEDSAVYLCASSLGTGGGETQYFGPGTRLLVL.